Following are 23 T cell receptor beta chains from one sample sequenced in a study of CD8 T cells in ankylosing spondylitis. Notes on the study in general: Made up of about eight highly homologous variants, a TCR beta motif appeared characteristic of ankylosing spondylitis blood.

TCRdb independently ran MiXCR on the 5' RACE reads; one entry per CDR3 protein. The sample holds approximately 300,000 distinct CDR3 sequences; less than 9.5% are singletons and the top ten take about 15%. These receptors lack a known antigen. The material sequenced was blood, either unsorted or a sorted T cell fraction (not recorded which). These receptors originate from a male donor with ankylosing spondylitis.

This clonotype was recorded at least ten times. V gene TRBV4-2 combines with J gene TRBJ2-7; D is undetermined. Between the trimmed V and J ends, which lost 0 bases and 2 bases, there was a span of 8 bases. This CDR3 is built from 14 residues. The germline gives CDR1 LGHNA, CDR2 YNFKEQ. The CDR3 loop is CASSQDWYPYEQYF. The CDR3 nucleotides are TGTGCCAGCAGCCAAGATTGGTATCCCTACGAGCAGTACTTC.

CDR3 loop: CASSPTQPSTDTQYF. As DNA, the CDR3 is TGTGCCAGCAGTCCAACACAACCTAGCACAGATACGCAGTATTTT. The gene calls are TRBV12-3 or TRBV12-4 and TRBJ2-3; D is undetermined. The CDR3 is 15 residues long. Trimming removed 5 bases from V and 0 bases from J, with 12 bases in between.

This chain links TRBV5-5 with TRBJ2-1; D gene ambiguous. The V end was cut by 0 bases, the J end by 2 bases, with 9 bases between. Germline lookup yields CDR1 SGHKS and CDR2 YYEKEE (reference sequence). This CDR3 spans 15 amino acids. CDR3 sequence reads: CASSLERWAYNEQFF. CDR3 DNA: TGTGCCAGCAGCTTGGAACGATGGGCCTACAATGAGCAGTTCTTC.

For this clonotype: A read error is possible here, since a much larger clone lies one base away. CDR3 protein: CAISEVTGELFF. CDR3 sequence (DNA): TGTGCCATCAGTGAGGTCACCGGGGAGCTGTTTTTT. V gene TRBV10-3 combines with J gene TRBJ2-2; D not resolved. CDR1 is ENHRY and CDR2 is SYGVKD in the germline V gene. V was trimmed by 2 bases and J by 4 bases, leaving 2 bases between them. CDR3 length: 12 residues.

This clonotype appeared many times. This chain links TRBV12-3 or TRBV12-4 with TRBJ1-5; 9 nucleotides align to TRBD1. This CDR3 spans 14 amino acids. V gave up 5 bases and J gave up 5 bases; unmatched junction bases: 4. The CDR3 nucleotides read TGTGCCAGCAGTCCGACAGGGGGTTATCAGCCCCAGCATTTT. It codes for CASSPTGGYQPQHF.

J is TRBJ2-2 and V is TRBV28, with D perhaps TRBD2 (5 bases). This CDR3 spans 14 amino acids. Trimming took off 6 bases at V and 3 bases at J, with 11 bases between the two ends. Per the germline V gene, CDR1 is MDHEN and CDR2 is SYDVKM. The chain's CDR3 is CASRMRAYTGELFF. CDR3 nucleotides: TGTGCCAGCAGAATGAGGGCATACACCGGGGAGCTGTTTTTT.

This clonotype was seen at least ten times. The V call is TRBV6-2 or TRBV6-3, the J call TRBJ2-6, with D tentatively TRBD1 (6 bases). Germline loops: CDR1 MNHEY, CDR2 SVGEGT. V lost 5 bases to trimming and J lost 4 bases, with 15 bases between them. CDR3 size: 16 residues. CDR3: CASSGQYGTGANVLTF. The CDR3 DNA follows: TGTGCCAGCAGTGGACAGTACGGTACCGGGGCCAACGTCCTGACTTTC.

The chain recombines TRBV7-8 with TRBJ2-7; TRBD2 is a possible D gene (5 bases). The germline V gene has CDR1 SGHVS and CDR2 FQNEAQ. This CDR3 is built from 17 residues. Trimming shortened V by 3 bases and J by 7 bases, and 25 bases separated the two germline ends. The CDR3 DNA reads TGTGCCAGCAGCTTCCCGACCCGGGCCACCCCGGGGTGGGAGCAGTACTTC. This codes for CASSFPTRATPGWEQYF.

The chain is built from TRBV7-3 and TRBJ2-2; no reliable D call. Germline lookup yields CDR1 SGHTA and CDR2 FQGTGA. Trimming stripped 6 bases from V and 1 base from J, with 12 bases between. This CDR3 spans 15 amino acids. In DNA form, the CDR3 reads TGTGCCAGCAGGATTACGACGGGGAACACCGGGGAGCTGTTTTTT. Its translation: CASRITTGNTGELFF.

This sequence joins TRBV29-1 and TRBJ2-7; D may match TRBD1 or TRBD2 (5 bases each). The CDR3 spans 12 residues. Germline-derived CDR1 and CDR2 are SQVTM and ANQGSEA. Deletions cut 3 bases from V and 1 base from J, with 7 bases between. CDR3 in DNA: TGCAGCGTTGACGGGGCGTCCTACGAGCAGTACTTC. Protein product: CSVDGASYEQYF.

This clonotype occurred many times. The chain joins TRBV3-1 to TRBJ1-5; possibly TRBD1 for D (5 bases). The germline V gene encodes CDR1 LGHDT and CDR2 YNNKEL (reference sequence). The CDR3 has 21 amino acids. V shed 0 bases and J shed 0 bases, with 24 bases lying between them. The CDR3, as DNA: TGTGCCAGCAGCCAAGATCCCCCCGACAGCCTTACTTCGTATAGCAATCAGCCCCAGCATTTT. Residues: CASSQDPPDSLTSYSNQPQHF.

This clonotype was observed a handful of times. Compared with germline, one end of the junction differs, possibly owing to a read error. This chain links TRBV12-3 or TRBV12-4 with TRBJ2-1; TRBD2 might be the D (5 bases). This CDR3 is 15 amino acids long. This CDR3 is CATSQGSGSYNEQFF. CDR3 in DNA: TGTGCCACCAGTCAAGGAAGCGGATCCTACAATGAGCAGTTCTTC.

This clonotype was observed many times. The J gene is TRBJ2-1, the V gene TRBV5-6; 7 nucleotides line up with TRBD1. V trimming: 4 bases; J trimming: 0 bases; junction bases outside the gene matches: 1. CDR1 SGHDT and CDR2 YYEEEE come from the germline V gene. The CDR3 loop spans 14 amino acids. CDR3 residues: CASSRDSSYNEQFF. Written as DNA, the CDR3 is TGTGCCAGCAGCCGGGACAGCTCCTACAATGAGCAGTTCTTC.

This clonotype was found many times. The rearrangement links TRBV29-1 to TRBJ1-4; unclear D gene. V shed 7 bases and J shed 5 bases, with 11 bases lying between them. The germline V gene encodes CDR1 SQVTM and CDR2 ANQGSEA. The CDR3 is made up of 12 amino acids. The CDR3 DNA reads TGCAGCGGAGGAATAGGGAATGAAAAACTGTTTTTT. It specifies CSGGIGNEKLFF.

This clonotype was found a few times. V usage is TRBV3-1 and J usage is TRBJ2-7; unclear D gene. This CDR3 spans 15 amino acids. Germline values: CDR1 LGHDT, CDR2 YNNKEL (reference sequence). V lost 0 bases and J lost 0, with 9 bases in between. CDR3 nucleotides: TGTGCCAGCAGCCAAGACATCCGGTTCTCCTACGAGCAGTACTTC. Translating it yields CASSQDIRFSYEQYF.

As for this clonotype: A much bigger clone sits one base away, suggesting this may be a read error. The V call is TRBV7-9, the J call TRBJ2-7; 8 bases align to TRBD2. This CDR3 is 13 amino acids long. CDR1 SEHNR and CDR2 FQNEAQ come from the germline V gene (reference sequence). CDR3 coding DNA: TGTGCCAGCGGGCCGACTAGCGTCTACGAGGAGTACTTC. Protein sequence: CASGPTSVYEEYF.

V is TRBV6-5 and J is TRBJ1-1; 11 bases are a match to TRBD1. The germline V gene has CDR1 MNHEY and CDR2 SVGAGI. The CDR3 is made up of 17 amino acids. The V and J ends lost 0 bases and 6 bases, in that order; junction bases with no gene match: 9. For the CDR3, the DNA is TGTGCCAGCAGTTACTCTTCTGGACAGGGGGCTGGGGCTGAAGCTTTCTTT. It encodes CASSYSSGQGAGAEAFF.

The J gene is TRBJ2-2, the V gene TRBV6-5, with D maybe TRBD2 (6 bases). Germline CDR1 reads MNHEY; CDR2 reads SVGAGI. V dropped 0 bases and J dropped 4 bases, with 9 bases sitting between them. The CDR3 runs 15 residues. The CDR3 loop is CASSYSTGVTGELFF. The CDR3 bases are TGTGCCAGCAGTTACTCGACGGGGGTCACCGGGGAGCTGTTTTTT.

This clonotype was seen repeatedly, ten times or more. This sequence joins TRBV6-4 and TRBJ2-5, with 16 nucleotides matching TRBD2. The germline V gene has CDR1 MRHNA and CDR2 SNTAGT. After removal of 5 bases from V and 5 bases from J, the junction contained 14 bases not matched to a gene. This CDR3 spans 19 amino acids. The CDR3 coding sequence is TGTGCCAGCAGTACCGGGACTAGCGGGAGGGCACCCGGGCGGGAGACCCAGTACTTC. The encoded protein is CASSTGTSGRAPGRETQYF.

This clonotype was seen a few times. This sequence joins TRBV4-1 and TRBJ2-2; the D gene is possibly TRBD1 (5 bases). With 6 bases removed from V and 3 bases from J, the gap between germline ends came to 11 bases. CDR3 length: 14 amino acids. Germline CDR1 MGHRA, CDR2 YSYEKL. Here the CDR3 reads CASRREGDTGELFF. CDR3 nucleotide sequence: TGCGCCAGCAGAAGGGAAGGGGACACCGGGGAGCTGTTTTTT.

This clonotype was found a few times. The chain links TRBV5-1 to TRBJ1-4; D is uncertain. Germline assignment: CDR1 SGHRS and CDR2 YFSETQ. This CDR3 has 15 amino acids. Trimming left V 2 bases short and J 5 bases short, with 13 bases between. The CDR3 coding sequence is TGCGCCAGCAGCTTCGGACGGCAACACAATGAAAAACTGTTTTTT. Translation gives CASSFGRQHNEKLFF. The full variable domain, in which reference TRBV5-1 and TRBJ1-4 provide the parts outside the CDR3, is KAGVTQTPRYLIKTRGQQVTLSCSPISGHRSVSWYQQTPGQGLQFLFEYFSETQRNKGNFPGRFSGRQFSNSRSEMNVSTLELGDSALYLCASSFGRQHNEKLFFGSGTQLSVL.

The chain employs TRBV20-1 and TRBJ2-5; D remains ambiguous. V was pared by 1 base and J by 0 bases, with 12 bases between. This CDR3 region has 15 residues. Germline lookup yields CDR1 DFQATT and CDR2 SNEGSKA (reference sequence). This CDR3 is CSARAAGSYQETQYF. The DNA of the CDR3 is TGCAGTGCTAGAGCTGCTGGCTCTTACCAAGAGACCCAGTACTTC.

Only a few counts were recorded for this clonotype. Germline and junction disagree at one end, which may indicate a read error. The chain carries TRBV11-2 and TRBJ2-1; 8 nucleotides align to TRBD2. The CDR3 loop spans 16 amino acids. Looked up from germline, CDR1 is SGHAT and CDR2 is FQNNGV. In DNA, the CDR3 is TGTGCCAGCAGCTTAGGCGGGACTAGATCATACAATAAGCAGTTCTTC. It is translated as CASSLGGTRSYNKQFF.